The sequence of this TCR beta chain was determined in a study of cytomegalovirus exposure and HLA in healthy donors (dated by TCRdb to 2016 to 2017). Background on the whole study: According to a later analysis, the 120 or so validation repertoires were produced on the same platform as the 666 repertoires of the first cohort. The study aimed to test whether signatures of past pathogen exposure could be identified by cataloging public T cell receptors. Besides the first cohort of about 730 subjects, a separate validation cohort made up of 120 different subjects was used. High-throughput TCR immunosequencing, statistical association of individual TCRs with disease status, and machine learning were combined to predict cytomegalovirus infection status. Findings and caveats that apply to the study as a whole: The study listed around 160 TCR beta chains as associated with cytomegalovirus. A later analysis found that TCRs clustered in the first cohort also tended to co-occur in the roughly 110 validation repertoires, with 94% of cluster scores above 0. Cytomegalovirus status was reported to be diagnosed by the classifier with high specificity and sensitivity in both the original and validation cohorts. All 120 or so repertoires were used to score co-occurrence in the validation cohort in a later analysis, because that analysis had no HLA typing for the cohort. Most TCR sequences were observed very rarely across donors, whereas some public TCRs were present in many individuals. The authors suggested that the approach could potentially be generalized to other disease states and immunological phenotypes. A few of the identified cytomegalovirus-associated TCR beta chains were confirmed in vitro to be specific for cytomegalovirus antigens.

Donors formed part of the validation cohort, which comprised 120 subjects and was distinct from the first cohort of roughly 600 subjects. On this clone: This receptor's antigen is unknown. No much larger clonotype is one base removed from it; base qualities were not supplied.

Library creation used the immunoSEQ multiplex PCR assay. In the source study's methods: A statistical classification framework was built to diagnose cytomegalovirus status from the catalog of TCR beta chain sequences. This immuneACCESS table, as held by TCRdb, lists in-frame sequences with V and J called but not all clones. Of the missing ones, under half trace to an unresolved V gene in checked studies; the others have no known cause. From that table come the V and J calls and clone size; the DNA was used to work out D and trimming. This sample gives over 50,000 clones in total; 90% to 96% of them show up just once. Of the sample, around 1.2% is held by the ten largest clones. V is reduced by 0 bases and J by 2 bases, leaving a spacing of 10 bases between them. CDR1 and CDR2 are read off the germline V gene (reference sequence) as LNHNV and YYDKDF. Its CDR3 holds 15 amino acids, cysteine through phenylalanine. Only the CDR3 part of the read is kept: 45 bases, read in frame from the first base.

This sequence uses TRBV15 and TRBJ2-5; confidence is insufficient to name the D gene. Sequenced sample: PBMCs. The sequence came from a young woman in good health and CMV-seronegative. The nucleotides read TGTGCCACCAGCAGAGAGCGGAACCTACAAGAGACCCAGTACTTC. Translation gives CATSRERNLQETQYF.